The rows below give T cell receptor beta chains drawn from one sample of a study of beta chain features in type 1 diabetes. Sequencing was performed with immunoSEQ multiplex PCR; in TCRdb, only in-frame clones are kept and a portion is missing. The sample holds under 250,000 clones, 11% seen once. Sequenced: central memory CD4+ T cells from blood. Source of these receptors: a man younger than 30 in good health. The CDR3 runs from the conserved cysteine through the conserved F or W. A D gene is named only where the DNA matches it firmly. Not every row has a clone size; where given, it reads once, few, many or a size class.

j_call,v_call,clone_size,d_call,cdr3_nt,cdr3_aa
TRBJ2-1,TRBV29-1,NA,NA,TGCAGCGTTGTCCTGAGCTCCTACAATGAGCAGTTCTTC,CSVVLSSYNEQFF
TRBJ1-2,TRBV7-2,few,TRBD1,TGTGCCAGCAGCCCCCGAACAGGGGCAAGCGGTGGCTACACCTTC,CASSPRTGASGGYTF
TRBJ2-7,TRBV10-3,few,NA,TGTGCCATCAGTGACACCTACGAGCAGTACTTC,CAISDTYEQYF
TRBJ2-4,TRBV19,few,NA,TGTGCCAGTAGTATCTCCCCGGTAGGGTGGGGAAACATTCAGTACTTC,CASSISPVGWGNIQYF
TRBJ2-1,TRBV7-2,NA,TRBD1,TGTGCCAGCAGCCACGGGACAGCTTACAATGAGCAGTTCTTC,CASSHGTAYNEQFF
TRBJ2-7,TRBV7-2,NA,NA,TGTGCCAGCAGCATGGACCTAGCCTACGAGCAGTACTTC,CASSMDLAYEQYF
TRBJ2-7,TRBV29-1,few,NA,TGCAGCGTTGACAAGGGGAACGAGCAGTACTTC,CSVDKGNEQYF
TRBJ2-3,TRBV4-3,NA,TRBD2,TGCGCCAGCAGCCAAGATGCTAGCGGGAGGGCCGGTACGCAGTATTTT,CASSQDASGRAGTQYF
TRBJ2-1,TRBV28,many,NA,TGTGCCAGCAGTGTCCTAGCGCGGATCGATGAGCAGTTCTTC,CASSVLARIDEQFF
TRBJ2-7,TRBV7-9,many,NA,TGTGCCAGCAGCCTCGGGACAAGAGGCTCCTACGAGCAGTACTTC,CASSLGTRGSYEQYF
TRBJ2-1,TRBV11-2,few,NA,TGTGCCAGCAGCTCCACCTCGGCCGTTGGTGAGCAGTTCTTC,CASSSTSAVGEQFF
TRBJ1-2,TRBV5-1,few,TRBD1,TGCGCCAGCAGCCCAGGGACAGCCTTATTCTATGGCTACACCTTC,CASSPGTALFYGYTF
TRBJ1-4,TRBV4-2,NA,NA,TGTGCCAGCGGGAGAAGTTCGGGCCCGGGAGGCGTACGAGAAAAACTGTTTTTT,CASGRSSGPGGVREKLFF
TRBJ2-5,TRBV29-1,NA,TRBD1,TGCAGCGTTGCGACAGGGTCATCAGAGACCCAGTACTTC,CSVATGSSETQYF
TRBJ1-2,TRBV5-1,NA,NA,TGCGCCAGCAGCCCAGGGCACTATGGCTACACCTTC,CASSPGHYGYTF
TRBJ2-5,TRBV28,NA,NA,TGTGCCAGCAGTTTAGGGGACACGGGTGGAGAGACCCAGTACTTC,CASSLGDTGGETQYF
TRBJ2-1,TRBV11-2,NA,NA,TGTGCCAGCAGCTTAGTTAGCCGAAATGAGCAGTTCTTC,CASSLVSRNEQFF
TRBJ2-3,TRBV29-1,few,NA,TGCAGCGTCACGAAGGACAGCACAGATACGCAGTATTTT,CSVTKDSTDTQYF
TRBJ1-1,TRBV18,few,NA,TGTGCCAGCTCACCTCAGGGTGCTGAAGCTTTCTTT,CASSPQGAEAFF
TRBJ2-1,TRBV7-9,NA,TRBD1,TGTGCCAGCAGCTCAGCCGGGACAGGTATTTACAATGAGCAGTTCTTC,CASSSAGTGIYNEQFF
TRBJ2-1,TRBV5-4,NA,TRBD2,TGTGCCAGCAGCTTGGAAGCTAGCGGATCCTACAATGAGCAGTTCTTC,CASSLEASGSYNEQFF
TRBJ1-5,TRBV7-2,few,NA,TGTGCCAGCAGCTCCAGTAGGGGCAATCAGCCCCAGCATTTT,CASSSSRGNQPQHF
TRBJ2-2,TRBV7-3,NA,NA,TGTGCCAGCAGCTTAAGGGGTGGAACCGGGGAGCTGTTTTTT,CASSLRGGTGELFF